The 18 T cell receptor beta chains below were found in one sample sequenced in a study of blood T cells in healthy people across ages. Next came a second PCR, run for about 7 to 11 cycles, which used a sample-barcoded 5' primer along with a J-beta primer mix. Via MiXCR, TCRdb re-called the 5' RACE reads, giving one row per CDR3 protein. The sample shows approximately 730,000 distinct CDR3 sequences, around 40% of them seen only once. Sample: blood. Source of these receptors: a woman aged 55-70 years in good health.

The rearrangement joins TRBV4-2 to TRBJ1-1, with a weak D call TRBD1 (5 bases). There are 16 residues in the CDR3. Germline CDR1 LGHNA, CDR2 YNFKEQ. Trimming shortened V by 3 bases and J by 3 bases, and 17 bases separated the two germline ends. The DNA of the CDR3 is TGTGCCAGCAGCCATATCGGGGGAGGGCGCGACACTGAAGCTTTCTTT. Amino acids: CASSHIGGGRDTEAFF.

This clonotype was recorded many times. This chain's CDR3 is CASSPGTSSYNEQFF. In DNA, the CDR3 is TGTGCCAGCAGTCCCGGGACTAGCAGCTACAATGAGCAGTTCTTC. This chain connects TRBV6-2 or TRBV6-3 to TRBJ2-1, with 9 bases aligning to TRBD2. The germline V gene encodes CDR1 MNHEY and CDR2 SVGEGT. The CDR3 covers 15 residues. Trimming removed 5 bases from V and 3 bases from J; junction bases left unmatched: 5.

This clonotype was recorded only once. This chain joins TRBV5-1 and TRBJ1-2; a possible D gene is TRBD1 (6 bases). The CDR3 contains 13 residues. Trimming took off 4 bases at V and 7 bases at J, with 14 bases between the two ends. Germline V gene data show CDR1 as SGHRS and CDR2 as YFSETQ. CDR3 bases: TGCGCCAGCAGCGTGGCCGACAGGTCTGGCTACACCTTC. It is translated as CASSVADRSGYTF.

This clonotype has more than one count but fewer than ten. The chain carries TRBV6-5 and TRBJ2-1, with D tentatively TRBD2 (5 bases). The germline gives CDR1 MNHEY, CDR2 SVGAGI. This CDR3 contains 16 residues. V lost 8 bases and J 4 bases, leaving 21 bases between the germline ends. In DNA form, the CDR3 reads TGTGCCAGCTGGGGAGCCACGGGCGCTAGTTACAATGAGCAGTTCTTC. Residues: CASWGATGASYNEQFF.

The chain recombines TRBV28 with TRBJ2-7; 10 bases align to TRBD2. Trimming at V came to 5 bases and at J to 5 bases, leaving 6 bases not matched to a gene. The germline V gene has CDR1 MDHEN and CDR2 SYDVKM. The CDR3 runs to 14 residues. The chain's CDR3 is CASSVTSGTNEQYF. DNA for the CDR3: TGTGCCAGCAGTGTAACTAGCGGGACAAACGAGCAGTACTTC.

This clonotype was detected a few times. The J gene is TRBJ1-1, the V gene TRBV7-3; 8 nucleotides align to TRBD1. Germline V lookup: CDR1 SGHTA, CDR2 FQGTGA. J gave up 3 bases and V 5 bases, and 8 bases lay outside the gene matches. CDR3 length: 15 residues. Here the CDR3 DNA reads TGTGCCAGCAGCCATGGACAGGGAGGGTACACTGAAGCTTTCTTT. Protein: CASSHGQGGYTEAFF. The whole variable domain, remainder taken from reference TRBV7-3 and TRBJ1-1, is GAGVSQTPSNKVTEKGKYVELRCDPISGHTALYWYRQSLGQGPEFLIYFQGTGAADDSGLPNDRFFAVRPEGSVSTLKIQRTERGDSAVYLCASSHGQGGYTEAFFGQGTRLTVV.

For this clonotype: A read error may produce the germline difference seen at one junction end. The chain carries TRBV20-1 and TRBJ1-2, with a weak D call TRBD1 (6 bases). Germline CDR1 DFQATT, CDR2 SNEGSKA (reference sequence). This CDR3 has 12 amino acids. CDR3 in amino acids: CYLTGTNDGYTF. In nucleotides, the CDR3 is TGTTACCTAACCGGGACAAACGATGGCTACACCTTC.

The chain employs TRBV29-1 and TRBJ2-2; D may correspond to TRBD1 or TRBD2 (5 bases each). CDR1 is SQVTM and CDR2 is ANQGSEA in the germline V gene. Trimming left V 5 bases short and J 4 bases short, with 14 bases between. CDR3 size: 14 residues. The CDR3 sequence: CSVRKLGATGELFF. DNA of the CDR3: TGCAGCGTTAGAAAACTAGGGGCCACCGGGGAGCTGTTTTTT.

This clonotype has only a few counts. The V call is TRBV11-2, the J call TRBJ1-2; possible D gene TRBD1, 6 bases. The CDR3 runs 13 residues. Trimming left V 3 bases short and J 4 bases short, with 9 bases between. Germline loops: CDR1 SGHAT, CDR2 FQNNGV. The DNA for the CDR3 is TGTGCCAGCAGCTTGGACAGCTTCTATGGCTACACCTTC. Amino acid sequence: CASSLDSFYGYTF.

This clonotype came up a few times. V and J are TRBV27 and TRBJ2-5; 12 nucleotides align to TRBD2. The CDR3 is 18 residues long. After removal of 11 bases from V and 2 bases from J, the junction contained 18 bases not matched to a gene. Germline V gene sequence: CDR1 MNHEY, CDR2 SMNVEV (reference sequence). The CDR3 sequence is CASQGRTSGEEGQETQYF. The CDR3 nucleotides read TGTGCCTCACAAGGTCGGACTAGCGGGGAGGAGGGTCAAGAGACCCAGTACTTC.

The genes are TRBV20-1 and TRBJ2-3; TRBD2 agrees at 7 bases. CDR3 size: 15 residues. Per the germline V gene, CDR1 is DFQATT and CDR2 is SNEGSKA (reference sequence). The V segment lost 5 bases and the J segment 6 bases; nucleotides outside the gene matches: 14. CDR3 residues: CSALSLADRGDTQYF. CDR3 nucleotide sequence: TGCAGTGCTTTATCCCTAGCGGATCGGGGGGATACGCAGTATTTT.

This clonotype has a single count. The rearrangement links TRBV2 to TRBJ2-2; 8 nucleotides match TRBD2. CDR1 is SNHLY and CDR2 is FYNNEI in the germline V gene. This CDR3 is built from 16 residues. V lost 4 bases and J lost 1; bases outside the gene matches: 5. The CDR3 loop is CASSAELAVNTGELFF. The CDR3, as DNA: TGTGCCAGCAGTGCCGAACTAGCGGTGAACACCGGGGAGCTGTTTTTT.

This clonotype was recorded a few times. The chain joins TRBV20-1 to TRBJ2-3; a possible D gene is TRBD1 (5 bases). Trimming shortened V by 0 bases and J by 10 bases, and 20 bases separated the two germline ends. In germline, CDR1 is DFQATT, CDR2 SNEGSKA (reference sequence). CDR3 length equals 15 residues. CDR3 nucleotides: TGCAGTGCTAGAGATCCACAGGTCGGCGGCACTGCGCAGTATTTT. As protein: CSARDPQVGGTAQYF.

This chain links TRBV29-1 with TRBJ2-5, with 7 bases that match TRBD2. V lost 8 bases and J lost 5; bases outside the gene matches: 11. Germline V gene data show CDR1 as SQVTM and CDR2 as ANQGSEA. The CDR3 is 13 residues long. The CDR3: CSHSAGLVETQYF. DNA for the CDR3: TGCAGCCACTCAGCGGGGTTAGTGGAGACCCAGTACTTC.

DNA for the CDR3: TGTGCCATCAGTGAGCGGGAGGGGTTCACTGAAGCTTTCTTT. Translating gives CAISEREGFTEAFF. The rearrangement links TRBV10-3 to TRBJ1-1; possibly TRBD1 for D (5 bases). The germline gives CDR1 ENHRY, CDR2 SYGVKD. This CDR3 comprises 14 residues. The ends were cut back, 2 bases at V and 4 bases at J, with 11 bases in the middle.

The rearrangement links TRBV6-5 to TRBJ2-1; the D gene is possibly TRBD2 (5 bases). This CDR3 contains 16 residues. Trimming left V 5 bases short and J 12 bases short, with 26 bases between. In germline, CDR1 is MNHEY, CDR2 SVGAGI. CDR3 nucleotide sequence: TGTGCCAGCAGTAAAAAATCCGGGAACACTAGGCGTCGGCAGTTCTTC. Its translation is CASSKKSGNTRRRQFF.

The rearrangement uses TRBV28 and TRBJ2-5; D is perhaps TRBD1 (5 bases). Trimming removed 3 bases from V and 11 bases from J, with 16 bases in between. The CDR3 extends over 13 amino acids. Germline loops: CDR1 MDHEN, CDR2 SYDVKM. The CDR3 sequence is CASSLTPGRVQYF. The CDR3, as DNA: TGTGCCAGCAGTTTGACCCCTGGCAGGGTGCAGTACTTC.

The chain joins TRBV30 to TRBJ2-1, with 7 bases aligning to TRBD2. The CDR3 runs to 11 residues. Germline CDR1 reads GTSNPN; CDR2 reads SVGIG (reference sequence). V dropped 2 bases and J dropped 15; count of bases not matched to a gene: 7. The CDR3 loop is CAWSTRTSLFF. In DNA form, the CDR3 reads TGTGCCTGGAGTACCAGGACTAGTCTGTTCTTC.